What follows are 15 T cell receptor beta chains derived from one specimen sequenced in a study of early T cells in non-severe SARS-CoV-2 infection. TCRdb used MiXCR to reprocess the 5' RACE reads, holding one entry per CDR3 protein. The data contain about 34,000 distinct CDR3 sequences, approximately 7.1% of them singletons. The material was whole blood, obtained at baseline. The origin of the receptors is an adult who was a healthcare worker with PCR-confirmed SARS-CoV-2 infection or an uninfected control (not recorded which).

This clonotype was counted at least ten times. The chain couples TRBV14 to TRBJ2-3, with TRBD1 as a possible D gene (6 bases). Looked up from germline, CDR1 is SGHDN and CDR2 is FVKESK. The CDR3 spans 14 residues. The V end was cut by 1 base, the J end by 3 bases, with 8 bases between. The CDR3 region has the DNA TGTGCCAGCAGCCAAGGACAGGCGACAGATACGCAGTATTTT. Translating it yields CASSQGQATDTQYF. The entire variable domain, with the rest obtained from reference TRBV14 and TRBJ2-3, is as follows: EAGVTQFPSHSVIEKGQTVTLRCDPISGHDNLYWYRRVMGKEIKFLLHFVKESKQDESGMPNNRFLAERTGGTYSTLKVQPAELEDSGVYFCASSQGQATDTQYFGPGTRLTVL.

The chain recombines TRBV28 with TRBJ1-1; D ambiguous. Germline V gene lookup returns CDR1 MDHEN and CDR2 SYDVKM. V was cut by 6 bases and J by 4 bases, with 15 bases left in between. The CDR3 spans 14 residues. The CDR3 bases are TGTGCCAGCAGCAGTTTACCTAAGACCACTGAAGCTTTCTTT. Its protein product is CASSSLPKTTEAFF.

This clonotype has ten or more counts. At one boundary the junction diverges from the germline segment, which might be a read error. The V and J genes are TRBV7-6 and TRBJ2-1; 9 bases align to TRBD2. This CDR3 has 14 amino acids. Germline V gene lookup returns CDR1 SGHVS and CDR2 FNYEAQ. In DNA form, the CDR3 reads TGTGCCAGCAGCATAGCGGGAGTAGGTAATGAGCAGTTCTTC. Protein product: CASSIAGVGNEQFF.

In nucleotides, the CDR3 is TGCGCCAGCAGCTTCGTGAGGGGCCAAAACACTGAAGCTTTCTTT. Its protein product is CASSFVRGQNTEAFF. The V call is TRBV4-3, the J call TRBJ1-1, with D perhaps matching TRBD1 (5 bases). The CDR3 totals 15 residues. Germline V gene data show CDR1 as LGHNA and CDR2 as YSLEER. V lost 5 bases and J 2 bases, leaving 15 bases between the germline ends.

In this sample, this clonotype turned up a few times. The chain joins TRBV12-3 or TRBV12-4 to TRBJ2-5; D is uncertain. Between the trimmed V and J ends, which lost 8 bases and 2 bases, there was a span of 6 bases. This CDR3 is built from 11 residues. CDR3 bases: TGTGCCAGCGGGGTTCAAGAGACCCAGTACTTC. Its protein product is CASGVQETQYF.

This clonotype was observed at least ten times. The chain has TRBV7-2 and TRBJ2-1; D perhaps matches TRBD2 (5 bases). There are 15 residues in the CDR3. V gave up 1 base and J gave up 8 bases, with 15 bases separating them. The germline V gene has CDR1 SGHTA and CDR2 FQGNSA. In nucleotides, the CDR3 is TGTGCCAGCAGCTTAGGAGCTAGTACGAGGGATGAGCAGTTCTTC. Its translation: CASSLGASTRDEQFF. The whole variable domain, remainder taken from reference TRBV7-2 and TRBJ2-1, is GAGVSQSPSNKVTEKGKDVELRCDPISGHTALYWYRQSLGQGLEFLIYFQGNSAPDKSGLPSDRFSAERTGGSVSTLTIQRTQQEDSAVYLCASSLGASTRDEQFFGPGTRLTVL.

CDR3 region: CSAWTGQRSGYGYTF. The CDR3, as DNA: TGCAGTGCCTGGACGGGACAGAGGTCTGGCTATGGCTACACCTTC. The chain joins TRBV20-1 to TRBJ1-2; TRBD1 matches at 7 bases. J lost 4 bases, V lost 6 bases, and 14 bases had no gene match. The CDR3 length is 15 residues. Germline lookup yields CDR1 DFQATT and CDR2 SNEGSKA (reference sequence).

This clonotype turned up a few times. In DNA, the CDR3 is TGCAGCGTGGGAGACACAGATACGCAGTATTTT. This translates into CSVGDTDTQYF. This chain connects TRBV29-1 to TRBJ2-3; D is possibly TRBD2 (5 bases). The germline V and J ends were trimmed by 6 bases and 2 bases, with 6 bases remaining between them. Germline V gives CDR1 SQVTM, CDR2 ANQGSEA. CDR3 length equals 11 residues.

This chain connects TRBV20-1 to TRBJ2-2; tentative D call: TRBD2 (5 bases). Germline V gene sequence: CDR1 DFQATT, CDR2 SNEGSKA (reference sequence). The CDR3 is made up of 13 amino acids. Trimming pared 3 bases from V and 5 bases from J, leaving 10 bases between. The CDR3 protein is CSASGIGTGELFF. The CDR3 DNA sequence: TGCAGTGCTAGCGGGATCGGAACCGGGGAGCTGTTTTTT.

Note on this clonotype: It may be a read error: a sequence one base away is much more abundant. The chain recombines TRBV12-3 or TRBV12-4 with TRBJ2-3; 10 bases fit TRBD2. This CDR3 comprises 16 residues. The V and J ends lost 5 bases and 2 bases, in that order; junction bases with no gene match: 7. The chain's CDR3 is CASSPTLAGFTDTQYF. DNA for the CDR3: TGTGCCAGCAGTCCCACACTAGCGGGATTCACAGATACGCAGTATTTT.

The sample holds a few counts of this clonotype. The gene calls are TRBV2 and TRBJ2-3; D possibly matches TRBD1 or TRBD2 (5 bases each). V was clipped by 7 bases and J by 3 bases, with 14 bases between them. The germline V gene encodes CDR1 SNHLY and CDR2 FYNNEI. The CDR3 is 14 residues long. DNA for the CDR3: TGTGCCAGCAACTACTGGGACCGAACAGATACGCAGTATTTT. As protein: CASNYWDRTDTQYF.

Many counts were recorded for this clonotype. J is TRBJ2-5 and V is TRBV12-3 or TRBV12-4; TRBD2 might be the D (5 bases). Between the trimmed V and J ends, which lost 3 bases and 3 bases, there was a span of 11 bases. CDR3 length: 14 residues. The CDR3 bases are TGTGCCAGCAGTTTGGAGGACGGTAAAGAGACCCAGTACTTC. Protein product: CASSLEDGKETQYF.

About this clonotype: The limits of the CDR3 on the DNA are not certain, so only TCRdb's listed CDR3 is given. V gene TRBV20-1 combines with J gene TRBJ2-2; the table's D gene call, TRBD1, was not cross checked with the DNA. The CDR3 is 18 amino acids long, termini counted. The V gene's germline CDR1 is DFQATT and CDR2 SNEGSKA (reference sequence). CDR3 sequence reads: CSARRLQGARLKPGSCFF.

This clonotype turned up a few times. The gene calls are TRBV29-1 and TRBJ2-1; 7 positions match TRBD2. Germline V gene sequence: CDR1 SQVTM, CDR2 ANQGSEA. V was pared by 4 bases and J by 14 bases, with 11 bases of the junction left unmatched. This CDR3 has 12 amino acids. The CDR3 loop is CSVAELPREKFF. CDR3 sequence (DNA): TGCAGCGTTGCGGAACTTCCGCGGGAGAAGTTCTTC.

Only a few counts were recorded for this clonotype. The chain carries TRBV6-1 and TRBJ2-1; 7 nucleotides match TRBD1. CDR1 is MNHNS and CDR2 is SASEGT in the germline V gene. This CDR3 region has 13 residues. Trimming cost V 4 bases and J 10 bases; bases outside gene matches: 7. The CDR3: CASSADRVREQFF. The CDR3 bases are TGTGCCAGCAGTGCTGACAGGGTTCGGGAGCAGTTCTTC.